This TCR beta chain was obtained from a study of cytomegalovirus exposure and HLA in healthy donors. Some clones are missing from TCRdb's copy, which holds only in-frame ones; the method was immunoSEQ multiplex PCR. This sample has under 200,000 clones, with 85% to 90% found just once. CDR3 length: 14 amino acids. V shed 6 bases and J 2 bases; nucleotides not matched to a gene: 3. The V gene's germline CDR1 is MNHNS and CDR2 SASEGT. The sample comprised PBMCs. The J gene is TRBJ2-5, the V gene TRBV6-1; 10 bases align to TRBD2. This TCR derives from a woman aged 18-30 years in good health and CMV-seropositive. The CDR3 DNA follows: TGTGCCAGCAGACAGCGGGAGGGTCAAGAGACCCAGTACTTC. It specifies CASRQREGQETQYF.